The sequence of this TCR beta chain was determined in a study of breast tumors, draining lymph nodes, adjacent tissues. Remarks on this clonotype: Its antigen is not identified.

Trimming took off 6 bases at V and 12 bases at J, with 21 bases between the two ends. CDR1 is ENHRY and CDR2 is SYGVKD in the germline V gene. The CDR3 length is 14 residues. One entry per CDR3 protein, called by TCRdb with MiXCR from the multiplex PCR reads. Among 150,000 to 200,000 distinct CDR3 sequences, approximately 30% were seen once, and the ten largest hold approximately 4.3%. Study-wide results and caveats: The data were judged consistent with most tumor T cells coming from lymph node and expanding in tumor. Compared with lymph nodes, tumors were less diverse; compared with nontumor tissue, more.

Axillary draining lymph nodes of breast cancer patients supplied the node samples. The chain links TRBV10-3 to TRBJ1-5, with D possibly TRBD1 on 5 matching bases. The source material was axillary lymph node tissue. The receptor comes from a female donor with breast cancer. Some clones in this sample may be carry-over from other donors' samples. The CDR3 DNA reads TGTGCCATCAGACCCCCGGGACTAGCGGCCGACCAGCATTTT. Amino acid sequence: CAIRPPGLAADQHF.